This entry lists 10 T cell receptor beta chains sequenced from one sample in a study of shared clonotypes between healthy human individuals. Assay: immunoSEQ multiplex PCR; the TCRdb copy retains only in-frame clones and omits some. The data contain about 2,100,000 clones, around 93% of them seen just once; the ten biggest clones take up 1.7%. Naive CD8 cells were CD45RO-negative, positively selected for CCR7, excluding terminally differentiated effector memory CD45RA+ cells. The specimen was naive CD8+ T cells from PBMCs. These receptors were obtained from a man between 18 and 29 years old in good health. Some clones in this sample may be carry-over from other donors' samples.

V is TRBV5-8 and J is TRBJ1-1; TRBD1 might be the D (6 bases). V lost 4 bases and J 4 bases, leaving 14 bases between the germline ends. The CDR3 has 14 residues. CDR1 and CDR2 (germline): SGHTS, YDEGEE. CDR3 nucleotides: TGTGCCAGCAGCCTCAGGGGATGGGGCACTGAAGCTTTCTTT. Its protein is CASSLRGWGTEAFF. Combining the CDR3 with reference TRBV5-8 and TRBJ1-1 gives the whole variable domain EAGVTQSPTHLIKTRGQQATLRCSPISGHTSVYWYQQALGLGLQFLLWYDEGEERNRGNFPPRFSGRQFPNYSSELNVNALELEDSALYLCASSLRGWGTEAFFGQGTRLTVV.

The chain couples TRBV27 to TRBJ1-2; 7 nucleotides match TRBD1. The CDR3 is 14 amino acids. V dropped 5 bases and J dropped 2; count of bases not matched to a gene: 5. Per the germline V gene, CDR1 is MNHEY and CDR2 is SMNVEV (reference sequence). The CDR3 region is CASSPTTGNYGYTF. Written as DNA, the CDR3 is TGTGCCAGCAGTCCCACGACAGGGAACTATGGCTACACCTTC.

Regarding this clone: Mismatch with germline at one junction end may stem from a read error. This chain joins TRBV4-2 and TRBJ2-1; D is perhaps TRBD2 (6 bases). CDR1 and CDR2 from the germline V gene are LGHNA and YNFKEQ. The CDR3 is 14 amino acids. CDR3 DNA sequence: TGTGCCAGCAGCCAACGGGACTCCGACAATGAGCAGTTCTTC. It yields the protein CASSQRDSDNEQFF.

This clone was seen only once. This sequence joins TRBV2 and TRBJ2-7, with D perhaps matching TRBD1 (6 bases). Germline-derived CDR1 and CDR2 are SNHLY and FYNNEI. Trimming removed 6 bases at V and 3 bases at J, with 21 bases between. The CDR3 length is 16 residues. The CDR3 region has the DNA TGTGCCAGCAGGGACGACACAGGGATTCTCAACTACGAGCAGTACTTC. Protein: CASRDDTGILNYEQYF. Drawing the rest from reference TRBV2 and TRBJ2-7, the complete variable domain is EPEVTQTPSHQVTQMGQEVILRCVPISNHLYFYWYRQILGQKVEFLVSFYNNEISEKSEIFDDQFSVERPDGSNFTLKIRSTKLEDSAMYFCASRDDTGILNYEQYFGPGTRLTVT.

The V call is TRBV19, the J call TRBJ2-3, with TRBD2 matching 7 bases. J gave up 5 bases and V 4 bases, and 12 bases lay outside the gene matches. The CDR3 has 16 residues. CDR1 is LNHDA, CDR2 SQIVND, per germline (reference sequence). This CDR3 is CASSTRTSFGQDTQYF. The CDR3, as DNA: TGTGCCAGTAGTACCCGGACTAGTTTTGGACAAGATACGCAGTATTTT.

The chain uses TRBV27 and TRBJ1-3, with D hard to call. Germline loops: CDR1 MNHEY, CDR2 SMNVEV (reference sequence). This CDR3 region has 15 residues. V was clipped by 2 bases and J by 4 bases, with 12 bases between them. For the CDR3, the DNA is TGTGCCAGCAGTTTAAGTCCGGGCCCCGGAAACACCATATATTTT. Translated: CASSLSPGPGNTIYF.

Remarks on this clone: One end of the junction fails to match germline, which may point to a read error. V gene TRBV5-1 combines with J gene TRBJ2-1; D remains ambiguous. The CDR3 covers 11 residues. CDR1 SGHRS and CDR2 YFSETQ come from the germline V gene. In nucleotides, the CDR3 is TGCGCCAGCAGACTCGGAGAGCGAGTAGTCTTC. This gives the protein CASRLGERVVF.

Worth noting for this clone: The identical CDR3 is also encoded by other nucleotide sequences in the sample. V is TRBV27 and J is TRBJ2-7, with 10 bases aligning to TRBD1. Germline V gives CDR1 MNHEY, CDR2 SMNVEV (reference sequence). The length of the CDR3 is 15 residues. J was trimmed by 0 bases and V by 5 bases; bases with no gene match: 4. The CDR3 coding sequence is TGTGCCAGCAGTGAGCGGACAGGGGGCTCCTACGAGCAGTACTTC. Translated: CASSERTGGSYEQYF.

The chain recombines TRBV6-4 with TRBJ1-2, with a weak D call TRBD1 (5 bases). Germline loops: CDR1 MRHNA, CDR2 SNTAGT. V was cut by 10 bases and J by 4 bases, with 10 bases left in between. CDR3 length equals 11 residues. Written as DNA, the CDR3 is TGTGCCACGACAGCTACCTATGGCTACACCTTC. This gives the protein CATTATYGYTF.

This sequence joins TRBV19 and TRBJ1-2; TRBD1 might be the D (5 bases). CDR1 is LNHDA and CDR2 is SQIVND in the germline V gene (reference sequence). The CDR3 consists of 15 residues. Trimming shortened V by 10 bases and J by 6 bases, and 24 bases separated the two germline ends. This CDR3 reads CATSNWAREKNGYTF. The DNA of the CDR3 is TGTGCCACCTCGAATTGGGCCAGGGAAAAGAATGGCTACACCTTC. The full variable domain, in which reference TRBV19 and TRBJ1-2 provide the parts outside the CDR3, is DGGITQSPKYLFRKEGQNVTLSCEQNLNHDAMYWYRQDPGQGLRLIYYSQIVNDFQKGDIAEGYSVSREKKESFPLTVTSAQKNPTAFYLCATSNWAREKNGYTFGSGTRLTVV.